These T cell receptor beta chains were read from a single sample in a study of CD8 T cells in Susac syndrome. MiXCR, applied by TCRdb to the immunoSEQ multiplex PCR reads, yields one record per CDR3 protein. The sample consists of under 200,000 distinct CDR3 sequences, more than 85% of them appearing once. The specimen was CD4+ T cells from PBMCs. Receptors were obtained from a human donor with Susac syndrome. CDR3s include the opening cysteine and the closing phenylalanine or tryptophan. Each record gives: V gene, CDR3 length, J gene, clone size, D gene, CDR3 protein, CDR3 DNA. A D gene is named only where the DNA matches it firmly. Expanded clones are given a class, and other clones once, few, many or no size at all.

>TRBV6-5|15|TRBJ2-2|.|.
CASSPTGPSTGELFF
TGTGCCAGCAGCCCGACTGGACCGAGCACCGGGGAGCTGTTTTTT
>TRBV3-1|12|TRBJ2-1|.|.
CASSQPRGEQFF
TGTGCCAGCAGCCAACCCCGTGGAGAGCAGTTCTTC
>TRBV7-8|16|TRBJ2-3|.|TRBD2
CASSLAELAGGRTQYF
TGTGCCAGCAGCTTAGCCGAGCTAGCGGGGGGGCGAACGCAGTATTTT
>TRBV5-8|14|TRBJ2-7|.|.
CASSLVGLSYEQYF
TGTGCCAGCAGCTTGGTGGGGCTCTCCTACGAGCAGTACTTC
>TRBV4-1|17|TRBJ1-1|.|.
CASSQSRIRRLGTEAFF
TGCGCCAGCAGCCAATCCAGGATTAGAAGGCTAGGAACTGAAGCTTTCTTT
>TRBV29-1|15|TRBJ2-1|.|TRBD2
CSAGQGTSGRAEQFF
TGCAGCGCCGGACAGGGGACTAGCGGGAGGGCCGAGCAGTTCTTC
>TRBV30|12|TRBJ1-1|.|.
CAWTRGYTEAFF
TGTGCCTGGACGCGCGGATACACTGAAGCTTTCTTT
>TRBV20-1|13|TRBJ2-1|.|.
CSARRGPHNEQFF
TGCAGTGCTAGACGCGGGCCTCACAATGAGCAGTTCTTC
>TRBV12-3/TRBV12-4|14|TRBJ2-3|once|.
CASIFSGTSDTQYF
TGTGCCAGCATCTTTTCTGGGACTTCAGATACGCAGTATTTT
>TRBV6-1|16|TRBJ1-2|.|TRBD1
CASSRTTRGQADGYTF
TGTGCCAGCAGTCGAACGACAAGAGGACAGGCGGATGGCTACACCTTC
>TRBV12-5|16|TRBJ2-7|.|TRBD2
CASGDPGLAFPYEQYF
TGTGCTAGTGGTGACCCGGGACTAGCGTTTCCCTACGAGCAGTACTTC
>TRBV5-1|14|TRBJ2-7|.|TRBD2
CASKGLAGTYEQYF
TGCGCCAGCAAGGGACTAGCGGGAACCTACGAGCAGTACTTC
>TRBV5-1|12|TRBJ1-1|once|.
CASGGGNTEAFF
TGCGCCAGCGGCGGAGGGAACACTGAAGCTTTCTTT
>TRBV10-3|14|TRBJ2-7|.|.
CAISGFLGSYEQYF
TGTGCCATCAGTGGATTTTTGGGCTCCTACGAGCAGTACTTC
>TRBV5-4|17|TRBJ2-1|.|TRBD2
CASSSGTSGRVFNEQFF
TGTGCCAGCAGCTCTGGGACTAGCGGGAGGGTTTTTAATGAGCAGTTCTTC
>TRBV3-1|14|TRBJ2-7|.|TRBD1
CASSFPGQTYEQYF
TGTGCCAGCAGCTTCCCGGGACAGACCTACGAGCAGTACTTC
>TRBV3-1|19|TRBJ2-1|.|TRBD2
CASSRRQLGTGTSVHEQFF
TGTGCCAGCAGCCGAAGACAGTTAGGGACCGGGACTAGCGTTCATGAGCAGTTCTTC
>TRBV7-2|14|TRBJ2-1|.|.
CASSLAGGINEQFF
TGTGCCAGCAGCTTAGCGGGGGGCATCAATGAGCAGTTCTTC
>TRBV11-2|16|TRBJ2-5|.|TRBD2
CASSLALLAGVETQYF
TGTGCCAGCAGCTTAGCGTTGCTAGCGGGAGTTGAGACCCAGTACTTC
>TRBV5-6|15|TRBJ2-7|.|.
CASSGGLASSYEQYF
TGTGCCAGCAGCGGGGGACTTGCGAGCTCCTACGAGCAGTACTTC
>TRBV20-1|14|TRBJ2-2|.|.
CSATGTTNTGELFF
TGCAGTGCAACCGGGACAACGAACACCGGGGAGCTGTTTTTT
>TRBV18|15|TRBJ1-1|.|.
CASSQPGPPSTEAFF
TGTGCCAGCTCACAACCGGGCCCACCGAGCACTGAAGCTTTCTTT
>TRBV6-5|13|TRBJ1-5|.|.
CASSPRTGQPQHF
TGTGCCAGCAGCCCACGGACTGGGCAGCCCCAGCATTTT
>TRBV5-1|13|TRBJ1-2|few|TRBD1
CASSLDRDYGYTF
TGTGCCAGCTCACTGGACAGGGATTATGGCTACACCTTC
>TRBV5-1|15|TRBJ2-3|once|TRBD1
CASSFTGAGTDTQYF
TGCGCCAGCAGCTTTACAGGGGCTGGCACAGATACGCAGTATTTT
>TRBV19|13|TRBJ2-2|few|.
CASSFLNTGELFF
TGTGCCAGTAGTTTTTTGAACACCGGGGAGCTGTTTTTT
>TRBV27|16|TRBJ1-2|.|TRBD1
CASRTESTGANYGYTF
TGTGCCAGCAGGACCGAATCGACAGGGGCTAACTATGGCTACACCTTC
>TRBV28|13|TRBJ2-7|.|.
CASSPQISYEQYF
TGTGCCAGCAGTCCGCAGATTTCCTACGAGCAGTACTTC
>TRBV6-6|14|TRBJ2-7|.|TRBD1
CASSRTGTSYEQYF
TGTGCCAGCAGCCGGACAGGGACATCCTACGAGCAGTACTTC
>TRBV12-3/TRBV12-4|13|TRBJ1-1|.|.
CASREREGTEAFF
TGTGCCAGCCGGGAAAGGGAGGGGACTGAAGCTTTCTTT
>TRBV24-1|19|TRBJ1-2|.|.
CATSDWHRRATGTIGGYTF
TGTGCCACCAGTGATTGGCACCGTCGGGCGACCGGGACAATAGGGGGCTACACCTTC
>TRBV19|14|TRBJ2-5|.|TRBD2
CASSNRGRAETQYF
TGTGCCAGTAGTAACCGCGGGAGGGCAGAGACCCAGTACTTC
>TRBV4-2|14|TRBJ2-7|.|TRBD1
CASSPRQGGYEQYF
TGTGCCAGCAGCCCAAGACAGGGGGGCTACGAGCAGTACTTC
>TRBV27|15|TRBJ2-3|.|TRBD1
CASSLRGQSTDTQYF
TGTGCCAGCAGTTTAAGGGGGCAGAGCACAGATACGCAGTATTTT
>TRBV6-4|19|TRBJ2-7|.|TRBD2
CASSDGVLQELARSNEQYF
TGTGCCAGCAGTGACGGTGTTCTCCAGGAACTAGCGAGGAGCAACGAGCAGTACTTC
>TRBV5-1|15|TRBJ2-2|.|TRBD1
CASNYGTVGTGELFF
TGCGCCAGCAACTACGGGACAGTGGGGACCGGGGAGCTGTTTTTT
>TRBV20-1|12|TRBJ2-1|once|.
CSARGNPHEQFF
TGCAGTGCCCGAGGGAACCCCCATGAGCAGTTCTTC
>TRBV15|14|TRBJ2-1|once|TRBD2
CATAREGPYNEQFF
TGTGCCACCGCGAGGGAGGGCCCCTACAATGAGCAGTTCTTC
>TRBV27|15|TRBJ1-5|.|.
CASSRATGINQPQHF
TGTGCCAGCAGTCGAGCTACAGGGATCAATCAGCCCCAGCATTTT
>TRBV11-2|15|TRBJ2-7|.|.
CASSPQPQSSYEQYF
TGTGCCAGCAGCCCACAACCACAGAGCTCCTACGAGCAGTACTTC
>TRBV5-5|14|TRBJ1-1|few|.
CASSLATGNTEAFF
TGTGCCAGCAGCTTGGCCACAGGTAACACTGAAGCTTTCTTT
>TRBV11-2|17|TRBJ2-7|.|.
CASSLVVSGIGIYEQYF
TGTGCCAGCAGCTTAGTGGTTTCCGGAATCGGGATCTACGAGCAGTACTTC
>TRBV5-5|15|TRBJ2-1|.|TRBD2
CASSLIWRGYNEQFF
TGTGCCAGCAGCTTGATCTGGCGGGGGTACAATGAGCAGTTCTTC
>TRBV5-1|15|TRBJ2-7|.|TRBD1
CASSLGQGKFHEQYF
TGCGCCAGCAGCCTAGGACAGGGGAAATTCCACGAGCAGTACTTC
>TRBV7-9|15|TRBJ1-3|.|TRBD1
CASSMRTGEGNTIYF
TGTGCCAGCAGCATGAGGACAGGGGAAGGAAACACCATATATTTT
>TRBV10-3|11|TRBJ2-2|once|.
CAIQKSGELFF
TGTGCCATCCAGAAATCCGGGGAGCTGTTTTTT
>TRBV7-2|15|TRBJ2-7|.|TRBD2
CASSLGASGYYEQYF
TGTGCCAGCAGCTTAGGGGCTAGCGGGTACTACGAGCAGTACTTC
>TRBV12-3/TRBV12-4|16|TRBJ2-1|.|.
CASSAGRHPPYNEQFF
TGTGCCAGCAGTGCCGGCCGTCACCCTCCCTACAATGAGCAGTTCTTC
>TRBV30|15|TRBJ2-2|.|.
CAWSPNARETGELFF
TGTGCCTGGAGTCCTAACGCCAGGGAGACCGGGGAGCTGTTTTTT
>TRBV20-1|14|TRBJ1-5|.|TRBD1
CSAWTGKGNQPQHF
TGCAGTGCTTGGACAGGGAAGGGCAATCAGCCCCAGCATTTT
>TRBV20-1|15|TRBJ2-7|.|.
CSAQSLAEKVGEQYF
TGCAGTGCCCAATCCTTAGCGGAAAAGGTTGGCGAGCAGTACTTC
>TRBV3-1|17|TRBJ2-4|.|.
CASSPRGGGRAKNIQYF
TGTGCCAGCAGCCCCAGAGGGGGGGGCCGAGCCAAAAACATTCAGTACTTC
>TRBV6-5|14|TRBJ2-5|.|.
CASSLGSPIQTQYF
TGTGCCAGCAGTTTAGGATCACCAATCCAGACCCAGTACTTC
>TRBV19|14|TRBJ2-1|.|TRBD2
CASSETSGRNEQFF
TGTGCCAGTAGTGAGACTAGCGGGAGGAATGAGCAGTTCTTC
>TRBV7-6|17|TRBJ2-1|.|.
CASSLAAADFSYNEQFF
TGTGCCAGCAGCTTAGCCGCAGCGGATTTCTCCTACAATGAGCAGTTCTTC